This is a list of T cell receptor beta chains from one sample in a study of identical twins. TCRdb reprocessed the 5' RACE reads via MiXCR and lists one record per CDR3 protein. Here the sample spans under 300,000 distinct CDR3 sequences, roughly 13% being singletons. The sample also formed part of further work on yellow fever vaccine responses in identical twins.

The sample taken for sequencing was memory (CD45RO+) T cells sorted from blood. The receptors stem from a woman aged 18-29 years in good health. Both conserved end residues are part of each CDR3. Fields, in order: CDR3 protein, CDR3 DNA, D gene, J gene, clone size, V gene. The D gene is left open where the match is weak. Some rows mark clone size as missing; the rest say once, few, many or name a class of expanded clone.

cdr3_aa: CASSLVASGSIYNEQFF
cdr3_nt: TGTGCCAGCAGCTTGGTGGCTAGCGGGAGTATTTACAATGAGCAGTTCTTC
d_call: TRBD2
j_call: TRBJ2-1
clone_size: few
v_call: TRBV5-6

cdr3_aa: CASSLSTLEQYF
cdr3_nt: TGTGCCAGCAGTTTGTCGACCTTGGAGCAGTACTTC
d_call: NA
j_call: TRBJ2-7
clone_size: once
v_call: TRBV28

cdr3_aa: CASRSANEQFF
cdr3_nt: TGTGCCAGCAGGTCAGCCAATGAGCAGTTCTTC
d_call: NA
j_call: TRBJ2-1
clone_size: NA
v_call: TRBV7-2

cdr3_aa: CATSDRTGGNEQFF
cdr3_nt: TGTGCCACCAGTGATAGGACAGGGGGCAATGAGCAGTTCTTC
d_call: TRBD1
j_call: TRBJ2-1
clone_size: many
v_call: TRBV24-1

cdr3_aa: CSVAQSSYEQYF
cdr3_nt: TGCAGCGTCGCTCAGAGTTCCTACGAGCAGTACTTC
d_call: NA
j_call: TRBJ2-7
clone_size: NA
v_call: TRBV29-1

cdr3_aa: CASSLELAMDTQYF
cdr3_nt: TGTGCCAGCAGCTTAGAACTAGCGATGGATACGCAGTATTTT
d_call: TRBD2
j_call: TRBJ2-3
clone_size: few
v_call: TRBV7-3

cdr3_aa: CASEMAGHTGELFF
cdr3_nt: TGTGCCAGCGAGATGGCAGGTCACACCGGGGAGCTGTTTTTT
d_call: NA
j_call: TRBJ2-2
clone_size: many
v_call: TRBV12-3/TRBV12-4

cdr3_aa: CASSSMYEQYF
cdr3_nt: TGCGCCAGCAGCTCCATGTACGAGCAGTACTTC
d_call: NA
j_call: TRBJ2-7
clone_size: few
v_call: TRBV5-1

cdr3_aa: CASSLGPSLQGHGNEQYF
cdr3_nt: TGCGCCAGCAGCTTGGGGCCCTCTCTACAGGGTCATGGGAACGAGCAGTACTTC
d_call: NA
j_call: TRBJ2-7
clone_size: NA
v_call: TRBV5-1

cdr3_aa: CASSQVAGLGTEAFF
cdr3_nt: TGTGCCAGCAGCCAAGTTGCTGGGTTGGGCACTGAAGCTTTCTTT
d_call: NA
j_call: TRBJ1-1
clone_size: NA
v_call: TRBV3-1

cdr3_aa: CASSQAGSGGAYNEQFF
cdr3_nt: TGTGCCAGCAGCCAAGCAGGAAGCGGGGGGGCCTACAATGAGCAGTTCTTC
d_call: TRBD2
j_call: TRBJ2-1
clone_size: few
v_call: TRBV3-1

cdr3_aa: CASRPGTGSTDTQYF
cdr3_nt: TGTGCCAGCAGACCCGGGACAGGGAGCACAGATACGCAGTATTTT
d_call: TRBD1
j_call: TRBJ2-3
clone_size: few
v_call: TRBV2

cdr3_aa: CASSTTGELFF
cdr3_nt: TGTGCCAGCAGTACAACCGGGGAGCTGTTTTTT
d_call: NA
j_call: TRBJ2-2
clone_size: many
v_call: TRBV7-9

cdr3_aa: CASSQDQKGTQETQYF
cdr3_nt: TGTGCCAGCAGCCAAGATCAAAAGGGGACCCAAGAGACCCAGTACTTC
d_call: NA
j_call: TRBJ2-5
clone_size: few
v_call: TRBV4-2

cdr3_aa: CASSLSSGRAGGEQYF
cdr3_nt: TGTGCCAGCAGCCTGTCTAGCGGGAGGGCCGGGGGTGAGCAGTACTTC
d_call: TRBD2
j_call: TRBJ2-7
clone_size: NA
v_call: TRBV3-1

cdr3_aa: CASSLTSTGVVTEAFF
cdr3_nt: TGTGCCAGCAGCTTAACTTCGACAGGGGTGGTCACTGAAGCTTTCTTT
d_call: TRBD1
j_call: TRBJ1-1
clone_size: few
v_call: TRBV7-8

cdr3_aa: CSVVGGKRHEQFF
cdr3_nt: TGCAGCGTTGTAGGCGGGAAACGCCATGAGCAGTTCTTC
d_call: NA
j_call: TRBJ2-1
clone_size: NA
v_call: TRBV29-1

cdr3_aa: CASSLSGLGKKTQYF
cdr3_nt: TGTGCCAGCAGTTTGAGCGGGCTGGGAAAAAAGACCCAGTACTTC
d_call: NA
j_call: TRBJ2-5
clone_size: many
v_call: TRBV12-3/TRBV12-4

cdr3_aa: CASSLSTGEYGYTF
cdr3_nt: TGTGCCAGCAGTTTATCGACAGGGGAGTATGGCTACACCTTC
d_call: TRBD1
j_call: TRBJ1-2
clone_size: few
v_call: TRBV27

cdr3_aa: CASSRHMNTEAFF
cdr3_nt: TGTGCCAGCAGCAGGCACATGAACACTGAAGCTTTCTTT
d_call: NA
j_call: TRBJ1-1
clone_size: few
v_call: TRBV2

cdr3_aa: CASSQRQDSPLHF
cdr3_nt: TGTGCCAGCAGCCAACGACAGGATTCACCCCTCCACTTT
d_call: NA
j_call: TRBJ1-6
clone_size: many
v_call: TRBV7-9

cdr3_aa: CASARQDSTGELFF
cdr3_nt: TGCGCCAGCGCCCGACAGGATAGCACCGGGGAGCTGTTTTTT
d_call: NA
j_call: TRBJ2-2
clone_size: NA
v_call: TRBV5-1

cdr3_aa: CSASMTTTGELFF
cdr3_nt: TGCAGTGCTAGTATGACGACCACCGGGGAGCTGTTTTTT
d_call: NA
j_call: TRBJ2-2
clone_size: many
v_call: TRBV20-1

cdr3_aa: CASSIRQGDLSEQFF
cdr3_nt: TGTGCCAGCAGCATACGACAGGGGGACCTTAGTGAGCAGTTCTTC
d_call: TRBD1
j_call: TRBJ2-1
clone_size: many
v_call: TRBV4-2